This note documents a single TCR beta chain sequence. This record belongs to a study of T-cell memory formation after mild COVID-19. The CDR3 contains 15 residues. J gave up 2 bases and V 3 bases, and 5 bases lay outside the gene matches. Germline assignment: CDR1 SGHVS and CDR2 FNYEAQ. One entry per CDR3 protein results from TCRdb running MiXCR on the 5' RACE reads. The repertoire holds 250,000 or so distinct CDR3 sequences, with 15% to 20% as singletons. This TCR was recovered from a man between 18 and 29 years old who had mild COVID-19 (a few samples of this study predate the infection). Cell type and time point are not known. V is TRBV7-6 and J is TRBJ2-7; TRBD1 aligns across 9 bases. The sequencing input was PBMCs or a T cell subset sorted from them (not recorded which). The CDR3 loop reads CASSFGTGLTYEQYF. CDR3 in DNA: TGTGCCAGCAGCTTCGGGACAGGGCTAACCTACGAGCAGTACTTC.